This is a list of T cell receptor beta chains from one sample in a study of T-cell reconstitution after alpha-beta-depleted transplantation in children. In TCRdb, the PCR reads were re-called with MiXCR into one record per CDR3 protein. The repertoire consists of 750,000 to 950,000 distinct CDR3 sequences, with roughly 15% occurring once and the leading ten covering roughly 5%. The input for sequencing was PBMCs, mostly from graft donor cells, taken 360 days after TCRalphabeta/CD19-depleted stem cell transplant. These receptors were taken from a male patient between 10 and 17 years old who had a stem cell transplant for acute lymphoblastic leukemia, so the T cells may come from the graft donor. CDR3s include the opening cysteine and the closing phenylalanine or tryptophan. The D gene is left open where the match is weak. The size of a clone is reported for some rows only, either as once, few or many, or as a class for expanded clones.

clone_size	v_call	j_call	cdr3_length	d_call	cdr3_nt	cdr3_aa
many	TRBV9	TRBJ2-1	13	TRBD2	TGTGCCAGCAGGCCACTAGCGGGTCATGAGCAGTTCTTC	CASRPLAGHEQFF
NA	TRBV20-1	TRBJ2-4	17	TRBD2	TGCAGTGCTGGGACTAGCGGAGCTTCCCTAGCCAAAAACATTCAGTACTTC	CSAGTSGASLAKNIQYF
few	TRBV4-1	TRBJ2-7	16	TRBD1	TGCGCCAGCAGCCATCCCAAGAACGGACAGGGCTACGAGCAGTACTTC	CASSHPKNGQGYEQYF
few	TRBV7-3	TRBJ2-1	16	NA	TGTGCCAGCAGCTTAAGTGGTTGGGGGCTTAGGGATGAGCAGTTCTTC	CASSLSGWGLRDEQFF
NA	TRBV15	TRBJ2-5	14	NA	TGTGCCACCAGCAACCCAGGGTGGGGAGAGACCCAGTACTTC	CATSNPGWGETQYF
NA	TRBV5-1	TRBJ2-7	14	TRBD1	TGCGCCAGCAGCCCATGGACAGGGGGCTACGAGCAGTACTTC	CASSPWTGGYEQYF
NA	TRBV27	TRBJ2-7	15	NA	TGTGCCAGCAGTTTAGCGGGTCAGGCTAACCACGAGCAGTACTTC	CASSLAGQANHEQYF
many	TRBV7-3	TRBJ2-5	14	NA	TGTGCCAGCAGCTTGGCGGGCAGACAAGAGACCCAGTACTTC	CASSLAGRQETQYF
NA	TRBV20-1	TRBJ2-7	12	TRBD1	TGCAGTGCCCGCCGGGACAGGTACGAGCAGTACTTC	CSARRDRYEQYF
NA	TRBV21-1	TRBJ2-7	15	NA	TGTGCCAGCAGCAAAACTCAGGGGCAGGGTAGCGAGCAGTACTTC	CASSKTQGQGSEQYF
few	TRBV7-2	TRBJ2-3	13	NA	TGTGCCAGCAGCGAGACCTGGGGGGATACGCAGTATTTT	CASSETWGDTQYF
few	TRBV4-1	TRBJ2-5	14	NA	TGCGCCAGCAGCCAAGATAAGGTCGGGGAGACCCAGTACTTC	CASSQDKVGETQYF
NA	TRBV7-7	TRBJ2-1	17	NA	TGTGCCAGCAGCTTAGAGTTAGGGCTAGATCGCTACAATGAGCAGTTCTTC	CASSLELGLDRYNEQFF
NA	TRBV12-5	TRBJ2-2	13	NA	TGTGCTAGTGCCTTACAGGGTTCCGGGGAGCTGTTTTTT	CASALQGSGELFF
many	TRBV11-2	TRBJ2-2	15	NA	TGTGCCAGCAGCTTAGATCTATCTAACACCGGGGAGCTGTTTTTT	CASSLDLSNTGELFF
NA	TRBV7-9	TRBJ2-2	16	TRBD2	TGTGCCAGCAGCCCTATAGCGGGAGCGAACACCGGGGAGCTGTTTTTT	CASSPIAGANTGELFF
NA	TRBV5-1	TRBJ2-1	15	NA	TGCGCCAGCGGTAGCGGCCGTGGAGGGTACAATGAGCAGTTCTTC	CASGSGRGGYNEQFF
NA	TRBV12-2	TRBJ2-5	18	NA	TGTGCAAGTCGCTTAGCAGGAGATGACAGAGGGATCCAAGAGACCCAGTACTTC	CASRLAGDDRGIQETQYF
NA	TRBV7-9	TRBJ2-7	13	TRBD2	TGTGCCAGCAGCTTCCGTAGCGGGTCCGAGCAGTACTTC	CASSFRSGSEQYF
few	TRBV12-3/TRBV12-4	TRBJ1-2	13	TRBD1	TGTGCCAGCAGAAGGGGGACAGTAAGTGGCTACACCTTC	CASRRGTVSGYTF
NA	TRBV11-2	TRBJ2-5	14	NA	TGTGCCAGCAGCCCCAGCCTGGCCCAAGAGACCCAGTACTTC	CASSPSLAQETQYF
NA	TRBV7-9	TRBJ2-3	16	NA	TGTTCCAGCAGCAACGGCGGGACGATTAGCACAGATACGCAGTATTTT	CSSSNGGTISTDTQYF
few	TRBV15	TRBJ2-4	12	NA	TGTGCCACCGGGGGACCGGGAAACATTCAGTACTTC	CATGGPGNIQYF
NA	TRBV5-1	TRBJ1-2	15	NA	TGCGCCAGCAGCTTGGCCCGGCAGGGGAGATATGGCTACACCTTC	CASSLARQGRYGYTF
few	TRBV29-1	TRBJ2-7	13	NA	TGCAGCGTTGAAGTAGGGAACTCCTACGAGCAGTACTTC	CSVEVGNSYEQYF
many	TRBV4-1	TRBJ2-3	12	NA	TGCGCCAGCAGCCACCCCACAGATACGCAGTATTTT	CASSHPTDTQYF
NA	TRBV20-1	TRBJ2-1	12	NA	TGCAGTGCTAGGACAGTTTACAATGAGCAGTTCTTC	CSARTVYNEQFF
few	TRBV19	TRBJ2-6	18	TRBD2	TGTGCCAGTAGTCCCCGGGCTAGCGGGAGTGCTGGGGCCAACGTCCTGACTTTC	CASSPRASGSAGANVLTF
NA	TRBV7-2	TRBJ2-3	15	TRBD2	TGTGCCAGCAGCCTAAGCGGGGGCCGCACAGATACGCAGTATTTT	CASSLSGGRTDTQYF
many	TRBV12-3/TRBV12-4	TRBJ2-5	16	TRBD2	TGTGCCAGCAGCCCCTATACTAGCGGTGGAAGGGAGACCCAGTACTTC	CASSPYTSGGRETQYF
NA	TRBV10-3	TRBJ2-5	12	NA	TGTGCCATCAGTCAAGAAAAAGAGACCCAGTACTTC	CAISQEKETQYF
few	TRBV24-1	TRBJ2-3	17	TRBD2	TGTGCCACCAGTGACCCTCTGCGAGCGGGAGCTACAGATACGCAGTATTTT	CATSDPLRAGATDTQYF
NA	TRBV2	TRBJ2-7	15	NA	TGTGCCAGCAGTGATACTAGTACTTTAGTCTACGAGCAGTACTTC	CASSDTSTLVYEQYF
few	TRBV12-3/TRBV12-4	TRBJ1-2	15	NA	TGTGCCAGCAGCTCACTTGATCGCAGGGCCTTGGGCTACACCTTC	CASSSLDRRALGYTF
few	TRBV7-6	TRBJ2-5	15	NA	TGTGCCAGCAGCTTAGTTCCGGGGGGCAGGGAGACCCAGTACTTC	CASSLVPGGRETQYF
NA	TRBV4-1	TRBJ2-1	22	TRBD2	TGCGCCAGCAGCCAAGTAGGGCTAGCGGGAGGACTCTCGGGGACCTCTTACAATGAGCAGTTCTTC	CASSQVGLAGGLSGTSYNEQFF
many	TRBV29-1	TRBJ2-7	13	NA	TGCAGCGTTGAAGTAGGGTCGGAGCTCGAGCAGTACTTC	CSVEVGSELEQYF
few	TRBV5-6	TRBJ2-6	18	TRBD1	TGTGCCAGCGGGCCTCCGGGACAGAGCCCTTATGGGGCCAACGTCCTGACTTTC	CASGPPGQSPYGANVLTF
few	TRBV12-3/TRBV12-4	TRBJ2-7	13	NA	TGTGCCAGCAGTTCTACCCCGCCCTACGAGCAGTACTTC	CASSSTPPYEQYF
NA	TRBV6-5	TRBJ1-4	14	NA	TGTGCCAGCAGTTATGACAGGAATCATGAAAAACTGTTTTTT	CASSYDRNHEKLFF
few	TRBV5-4	TRBJ2-5	14	NA	TGTGCCAGCAGCTTGGGACTTAATTGGGAGACCCAGTACTTC	CASSLGLNWETQYF
many	TRBV5-1	TRBJ2-7	15	TRBD2	TGCGCCAGCAGCCCAGGGGGACTAGCGGCCTACGAGCAGTACTTC	CASSPGGLAAYEQYF
many	TRBV5-1	TRBJ1-2	14	NA	TGCGCCAGCAGCTCAGACCAGGGGATTCATGGCTACACCTTC	CASSSDQGIHGYTF
few	TRBV7-2	TRBJ1-4	14	NA	TGTGCCAGCAGCTTACGCAGGGTTGGCGAAAAACTGTTTTTT	CASSLRRVGEKLFF
NA	TRBV29-1	TRBJ2-7	14	TRBD2	TGCAGCGTTGTAGCGGGAGCCTCCTCCTACGAGCAGTACTTC	CSVVAGASSYEQYF
once	TRBV6-1	TRBJ2-2	16	TRBD2	TGTGCCAGCGGCGAAGGGACTAGCGTGAACACCGGGGAGCTGTTTTTT	CASGEGTSVNTGELFF
NA	TRBV6-5	TRBJ2-1	15	NA	TGTGCCAGCAGTTCGACCGGTATAGTTGTCAATGAGCAGTTCTTC	CASSSTGIVVNEQFF
few	TRBV6-5	TRBJ1-2	11	TRBD1	TGTGCCAGCAGTCAGGGGGCCAGCTACACCTTC	CASSQGASYTF
NA	TRBV10-2	TRBJ1-2	15	TRBD1	TGCGCCAGCAGTGAGGAGGACAGGGCTAACTATGGCTACACCTTC	CASSEEDRANYGYTF
NA	TRBV29-1	TRBJ2-1	13	TRBD1	TGCAGCGTTGACGCGACAGGGGTGAATGAGCAGTTCTTC	CSVDATGVNEQFF
NA	TRBV2	TRBJ1-5	16	NA	TGTGCCAGCAGACGCAAACAGGGCAGGGACAATCAGCCCCAGCATTTT	CASRRKQGRDNQPQHF
few	TRBV29-1	TRBJ2-1	14	TRBD2	TGCAGCGTTGAGAGTGCGGGAGGGCCGTATGAGCAGTTCTTC	CSVESAGGPYEQFF
few	TRBV7-9	TRBJ2-1	13	NA	TGTGCCAGCAGCTTAGCTGAATCAGTCGAGCAGTTCTTC	CASSLAESVEQFF
few	TRBV7-9	TRBJ2-7	13	NA	TGTGCCAGCAGCTTAGGTCTAGCCTTCGAGCAGTACTTC	CASSLGLAFEQYF
few	TRBV12-3/TRBV12-4	TRBJ2-7	16	TRBD2	TGTGCCAGCAGCCGAGGACTAGCGGGAGGCGCCTACGAGCAGTACTTC	CASSRGLAGGAYEQYF
NA	TRBV9	TRBJ1-2	13	TRBD1	TGTGCCAGCAGCGTAACAGGGGCCTATGGCTACACCTTC	CASSVTGAYGYTF
few	TRBV5-1	TRBJ2-7	13	TRBD1	TGCGCCAGCAGCGGGACAGGGGGCCACGAGCAGTACTTC	CASSGTGGHEQYF
few	TRBV4-1	TRBJ2-2	16	TRBD2	TGCGCCAGCAGCCAAGGGGACGGGAGGGGGTTCGGGGAGCTGTTTTTT	CASSQGDGRGFGELFF
NA	TRBV5-1	TRBJ2-7	14	NA	TGCGCCAGCAGCGTGGCGGGACAACTCTACGAGCAGTACTTC	CASSVAGQLYEQYF
NA	TRBV29-1	TRBJ2-1	12	NA	TGCAGCGTTCAAGGGACTGCAAGGGAGCAGTTCTTC	CSVQGTAREQFF